The rows below give T cell receptor beta chains drawn from one sample of a study of CD8 T cells in ankylosing spondylitis. TCRdb re-derived calls from the 5' RACE reads in MiXCR, one entry per CDR3 protein. The sample has approximately 100,000 distinct CDR3 sequences; about 8% are singletons. Sequencing input: blood, either unsorted or a sorted T cell fraction (not recorded which). The receptors derive from a male donor with ankylosing spondylitis or in good health (not recorded which). Both conserved end residues are part of each CDR3. Each record gives: clone size, V gene, J gene, D gene, CDR3 DNA, CDR3 protein. The D gene is left open where the match is weak. Not every row has a clone size; where given, it reads once, few, many or a size class.

>.|TRBV9|TRBJ2-2|TRBD1
TGTGCCAGCAGCGTAGCGACAGGGAAAGACACCGGGGAGCTGTTTTTT
CASSVATGKDTGELFF
>many|TRBV20-1|TRBJ2-4|.
TGCAGTGCTACGCTGTGGACAGCTAAAAACATTCAGTACTTC
CSATLWTAKNIQYF
>many|TRBV20-1|TRBJ2-3|TRBD2
TGCAGTGCTAGCGGGAGGGCCATTACAGATACGCAGTATTTT
CSASGRAITDTQYF
>many|TRBV20-1|TRBJ1-1|.
TGCAGTGCTAGAATAGTAGCGGGGAACACTGAAGCTTTCTTT
CSARIVAGNTEAFF
>many|TRBV23-1|TRBJ2-3|.
TGCGCCAGCAGTACCGGGCGACCTCTGGCAGATACGCAGTATTTT
CASSTGRPLADTQYF
>many|TRBV20-1|TRBJ2-1|TRBD1
TGCAGTGCTAGACGGCAGGGGGTAGGTGAGCAGTTCTTC
CSARRQGVGEQFF
>many|TRBV20-1|TRBJ2-1|.
TGCAGCCTCTCAAGCCTGGCTTACAATGAGCAGTTCTTC
CSLSSLAYNEQFF
>.|TRBV7-6|TRBJ2-2|.
TGTGCCAGCAGCCCCGCGTCCGGGGAGCTGTTTTTT
CASSPASGELFF
>few|TRBV25-1|TRBJ2-1|.
TGTGCCAGCAGTGACGGCTCATCTCCCTACAATGAGCAGTTCTTC
CASSDGSSPYNEQFF
>many|TRBV7-9|TRBJ2-3|.
TGTGCCAGCAGCTTCGCAGGGGAGCATACGCAGTATTTT
CASSFAGEHTQYF
>once|TRBV10-3|TRBJ2-1|TRBD2
TGTGCCATCAGTGAGTCGATACTAGCGGGGAATGAGCAGTTCTTC
CAISESILAGNEQFF
>many|TRBV6-5|TRBJ2-3|.
TGTGCCAGCAGTTACGGGGGGGCTGGGTCAGATACGCAGTATTTT
CASSYGGAGSDTQYF
>many|TRBV10-3|TRBJ2-3|TRBD2
TGTGCCATCAGTGCTACCACTCTAGCGGGAGGGGGCCCTAGCACAGATACGCAGTATTTT
CAISATTLAGGGPSTDTQYF
>many|TRBV19|TRBJ2-7|TRBD2
TGTGCCAGTAAGGCTAGCGGGAGTAGCCACGAGCAGTACTTC
CASKASGSSHEQYF
>many|TRBV5-1|TRBJ2-2|.
TGCGCCAGCAGCCTCGTCGGAACCGGGGAGCTGTTTTTT
CASSLVGTGELFF
>many|TRBV28|TRBJ1-2|TRBD1
TGTGCCAGCAGTTTAGGACAGGGGGCCGGAGGCTACACCTTC
CASSLGQGAGGYTF
>.|TRBV21-1|TRBJ2-3|.
TGTGCCAGCAGCAAATTCGAAGCGGGAAGCCACACAGATACGCAGTATTTT
CASSKFEAGSHTDTQYF
>few|TRBV11-2|TRBJ2-7|.
TGTGCCAGCAGCTCTCCGGACGGCTCCTACGAGCAGTACTTC
CASSSPDGSYEQYF
>once|TRBV2|TRBJ2-1|.
TGTGCCAGCAGTGAAGTGGCGGGAAATAACAATGAGCAGATCTTC
CASSEVAGNNNEQIF
>many|TRBV6-5|TRBJ1-2|TRBD1
TGTGCCAGCAGTTACCCAGGGGGTGGCTACACCTTC
CASSYPGGGYTF
>many|TRBV7-2|TRBJ1-2|TRBD1
TGTGCCAGCAGCCCTCAGTCGGTGGCGATCAGGGGGCCAGGCTACACCTTC
CASSPQSVAIRGPGYTF
>many|TRBV4-1|TRBJ2-3|.
TGCGCCAGCAGCCAATCGACAGTGACAGATACGCAGTATTTT
CASSQSTVTDTQYF
>many|TRBV5-1|TRBJ2-7|TRBD2
TGCGCCAGCAGCTTGGTCGGTAGCGGGAGGGCCGGGGGCCAGTACTTC
CASSLVGSGRAGGQYF
>many|TRBV4-1|TRBJ2-7|.
TGCGCCAGCAGCCAAGCGCTAAGGCAGTACTTC
CASSQALRQYF
>many|TRBV5-1|TRBJ2-7|.
TGCGCCAGCAGCTTGGAGGGGCCGGGAGAGCAGTACTTC
CASSLEGPGEQYF
>many|TRBV29-1|TRBJ1-2|.
TGCAGCGTTGATTCGGCAATTACTAACTATGGCTACACCTTC
CSVDSAITNYGYTF
>many|TRBV5-1|TRBJ1-2|.
TGCGCCAGCAGCTCCGCCGGGACGGACTTTATCTATGGCTACACCTTC
CASSSAGTDFIYGYTF
>.|TRBV7-2|TRBJ2-2|.
TGTGCCAGCAGCCCGTTGGGCGGGGAGCTGTTTTTT
CASSPLGGELFF
>many|TRBV5-1|TRBJ2-7|TRBD1
TGCGCCAGCAGCTTCGGTGTCAGGGGGTACGAGCAGTACTTC
CASSFGVRGYEQYF
>.|TRBV4-1|TRBJ2-7|.
TGCGCCAGCAGCCAAGACAACGAGCAGTACTTC
CASSQDNEQYF
>many|TRBV10-1|TRBJ2-1|.
TGCGCCAGCAGCGGTCCAGGGAATGAGCAGTTCTTC
CASSGPGNEQFF
>.|TRBV20-1|TRBJ2-7|TRBD2
TGCAGTGCTTCCGGGACTAGCTCCTACGAGCAGTACTTC
CSASGTSSYEQYF
>.|TRBV7-2|TRBJ2-7|TRBD1
TGTGCCAGCAGCCATTACAGGGGAAACTACGAGCAGTACTTC
CASSHYRGNYEQYF
>many|TRBV5-1|TRBJ2-5|.
TGCGCCAGCAGCTTGCGGAACAGCCAAGAGACCCAGTACTTC
CASSLRNSQETQYF
>.|TRBV20-1|TRBJ1-2|.
TGCAGTGCCCGGGGAACGATTAACTATGGCTACACCTTC
CSARGTINYGYTF
>many|TRBV20-1|TRBJ2-7|.
TGCAGTGCTAGTGCGGTCAGAACCTACGAGCAGTACTTC
CSASAVRTYEQYF
>.|TRBV7-2|TRBJ2-5|.
TGTGCCAGTGACCGAAACCTATTCCAAGAGACCCAGTACTTC
CASDRNLFQETQYF
>few|TRBV10-3|TRBJ1-6|.
TGTGCCATCAGTGAGGGGGTTGGTGACTCACCCCTCCACTTT
CAISEGVGDSPLHF
>many|TRBV20-1|TRBJ1-2|.
TGCAGTGCTGTGGCCCTCGGAGGAGGCTACACCTTC
CSAVALGGGYTF
>few|TRBV6-2/TRBV6-3|TRBJ2-1|.
TGTGCCAGCAGTAGCCCCCCAATGAGCCATTTCAAGTTCTTC
CASSSPPMSHFKFF
>many|TRBV7-9|TRBJ1-2|.
TGTGCCAGCAGCCCCCACCCGAAGGCCGGCTATGGCTACACCTTC
CASSPHPKAGYGYTF